This TCR beta chain originates from a study of cytomegalovirus exposure and HLA in healthy donors. The PCR made use of 60 Vbeta and 13 Jbeta primers. Method: immunoSEQ multiplex PCR; TCRdb's copy keeps in-frame clones and lacks some. The data contain some 220,000 clones, 70% to 90% of them singletons. The V gene's germline CDR1 is SGHRS and CDR2 YFSETQ. The CDR3 is 15 amino acids. V lost 2 bases to trimming and J lost 4 bases, with 14 bases between them. Material: PBMCs. This TCR was recovered from a girl aged 2-10 years in good health and CMV-seronegative. The J gene is TRBJ2-3, the V gene TRBV5-1; no firm D call. The CDR3 here is CASSLGTPTADTQYF. The CDR3 nucleotides read TGCGCCAGCAGCTTAGGAACCCCCACAGCAGATACGCAGTATTTT.